This TCR beta chain originates from a study of shared clonotypes between healthy human individuals. Across the whole study: Per-donor plates numbered three CD4 naive, three CD4 memory, two CD8 naive and one CD8 memory. Study results and caveats: Clonotypes which were not shared had lower generation probabilities than clonotypes that all four donors shared.

Notes on this clone: Antigen specificity is unknown.

An even split of each subset's genomic DNA across several immunoSEQ plates was performed. Some clones are missing from TCRdb's copy, which holds only in-frame ones; the method was immunoSEQ multiplex PCR. The data show around 1.5 million clones, nearly 99% seen once. The clonotype comes from a man aged 25-45 years in good health. Material for sequencing was naive CD4+ T cells sorted from blood. The subset here: CD45RA+ positively selected.

CDR3 residues: CASSWGDGGGETQYF. The DNA of the CDR3 is TGTGCCAGCAGCTGGGGCGATGGGGGAGGGGAGACCCAGTACTTC. The chain joins TRBV5-4 to TRBJ2-5; 7 bases are shared with TRBD2. V shed 3 bases and J 5 bases; nucleotides not matched to a gene: 10. Germline CDR1 reads SGHNT; CDR2 reads YYREEE (reference sequence). This CDR3 region has 15 residues.